These 20 T cell receptor beta chains were all obtained from the same sample, sequenced in a study of CD8+ T cells in alopecia areata. Once RNA had been extracted, it was reverse transcribed into cDNA to act as the sequencing template. Here immunoSEQ multiplex PCR was the method, and the copy in TCRdb shows in-frame clones only, minus some. This sample has about 90,000 clones, with roughly 45% found just once. Stated treatment: oral pan-JAK inhibitor, 5-10 mg twice daily. The sequenced sample was CD8+ T cells sorted from blood, obtained at week 24, from a patient treated with tofacitinib. Receptors originate from a human donor with alopecia areata.

The chain combines TRBV9 with TRBJ2-7, with 11 bases fitting TRBD2. V lost 2 bases, J lost 3 bases, and 4 bases stayed unmatched. Germline CDR1 reads SGDLS; CDR2 reads YYNGEE. This CDR3 has 15 amino acids. CDR3 in amino acids: CASSVGTSGFYEQYF. CDR3 bases: TGTGCCAGCAGCGTCGGGACTAGCGGTTTCTACGAGCAGTACTTC.

The chain is built from TRBV7-8 and TRBJ2-5, with 11 bases identical to TRBD2. J lost 4 bases, V lost 1 base, and 5 bases had no gene match. This CDR3 has 16 residues. In germline, CDR1 is SGHVS, CDR2 FQNEAQ. The CDR3 loop is CASSLGVAGGGETQYF. CDR3 bases: TGTGCCAGCAGCTTAGGAGTAGCGGGAGGGGGAGAGACCCAGTACTTC.

There are a few counts of this clone. The genes are TRBV7-2 and TRBJ2-5; D uncertain. Per germline, CDR1 SGHTA and CDR2 FQGNSA. Trimming cost V 5 bases and J 4 bases, with 11 bases left between them. This CDR3 has 13 amino acids. The CDR3 nucleotides read TGTGCCAGCAGCCAAGGACGGCCAGAGACCCAGTACTTC. Translated: CASSQGRPETQYF. Complete variable domain (other parts from reference TRBV7-2 and TRBJ2-5): GAGVSQSPSNKVTEKGKDVELRCDPISGHTALYWYRQSLGQGLEFLIYFQGNSAPDKSGLPSDRFSAERTGGSVSTLTIQRTQQEDSAVYLCASSQGRPETQYFGPGTRLLVL.

The rearrangement links TRBV2 to TRBJ1-5; maybe TRBD1 (5 bases). The CDR3 has 13 amino acids. V lost 3 bases and J 6 bases, leaving 9 bases between the germline ends. CDR1 is SNHLY and CDR2 is FYNNEI in the germline V gene. The DNA of the CDR3 is TGTGCCAGCAGTGACAGGGATACTCAGCCCCAGCATTTT. Its protein is CASSDRDTQPQHF.

The chain couples TRBV14 to TRBJ2-1; 13 bases are shared with TRBD2. The CDR3 loop spans 18 amino acids. Trimming took 1 base from V and 0 from J; bases not matched to a gene: 3. Germline V gene data show CDR1 as SGHDN and CDR2 as FVKESK. This chain's CDR3 is CASSQGTSGSRSYNEQFF. The CDR3, as DNA: TGTGCCAGCAGCCAAGGGACTAGCGGGAGCCGCTCCTACAATGAGCAGTTCTTC.

This clone was seen a handful of times. The chain joins TRBV7-3 to TRBJ2-3, with a weak D call TRBD2 (6 bases). The CDR3 extends over 15 amino acids. Trimming took 1 base from V and 4 from J, leaving 12 bases between them. The germline V gene has CDR1 SGHTA and CDR2 FQGTGA. CDR3 sequence reads: CASSLNGRGADTQYF. DNA of the CDR3: TGTGCCAGCAGCTTAAACGGGAGAGGGGCAGATACGCAGTATTTT.

This clone occurred a few times. The J gene is TRBJ1-1, the V gene TRBV5-1; no definite D call. V dropped 1 base and J dropped 5 bases, with 9 bases sitting between them. Germline V gives CDR1 SGHRS, CDR2 YFSETQ. The CDR3 runs to 13 residues. CDR3 sequence (DNA): TGCGCCAGCAGCTTGCGGGTGGATACTGAAGCTTTCTTT. It encodes CASSLRVDTEAFF.

The chain carries TRBV11-2 and TRBJ2-7; TRBD1 might be the D (5 bases). V lost 4 bases, J lost 4 bases, and 5 bases lay in between. The germline V gene encodes CDR1 SGHAT and CDR2 FQNNGV. The CDR3 has 11 residues. CDR3 sequence (DNA): TGTGCCAGCAGCTCAGGGTACGAGCAGTACTTC. Translation gives CASSSGYEQYF.

This clone was seen more than once but under ten times. This chain uses TRBV7-8 with TRBJ2-3; D is perhaps TRBD1 (6 bases). Deletions cut 1 base from V and 1 base from J, with 15 bases between. CDR3 length: 17 amino acids. CDR1 is SGHVS and CDR2 is FQNEAQ in the germline V gene. CDR3 DNA sequence: TGTGCCAGCAGCTTAGAGCTCCGGGACATACGCACAGATACGCAGTATTTT. Translation: CASSLELRDIRTDTQYF.

This rearrangement joins TRBV7-9 to TRBJ1-1; D is uncertain. The CDR3 length is 11 residues. Trimming left V 5 bases short and J 6 bases short, with 7 bases between. The germline V gene encodes CDR1 SEHNR and CDR2 FQNEAQ (reference sequence). The CDR3 DNA reads as TGTGCCAGCAGCCAAACGGCTGAAGCTTTCTTT. This sequence encodes CASSQTAEAFF.

This clone was picked up a small number of times. The CDR3: CASSSQNLGHLNTEAFF. CDR3 nucleotides: TGTGCCAGCAGCTCCCAGAACTTGGGTCATCTGAACACTGAAGCTTTCTTT. This chain joins TRBV7-9 and TRBJ1-1; D is undetermined. This CDR3 is 17 amino acids long. Germline V gene sequence: CDR1 SEHNR, CDR2 FQNEAQ (reference sequence). The ends were cut back, 4 bases at V and 0 bases at J, with 18 bases in the middle.

The chain recombines TRBV29-1 with TRBJ2-1; D unclear. V lost 4 bases and J 1 base, leaving 14 bases between the germline ends. Germline loops: CDR1 SQVTM, CDR2 ANQGSEA. CDR3 length equals 15 residues. CDR3 protein: CSVGAHEPSYNEQFF. The CDR3 nucleotides are TGCAGCGTTGGGGCACATGAACCTTCCTACAATGAGCAGTTCTTC.

This chain joins TRBV28 and TRBJ2-2; D gene ambiguous. V was pared by 6 bases and J by 1 base, with 9 bases between. The germline V gene has CDR1 MDHEN and CDR2 SYDVKM. CDR3 length: 14 amino acids. The CDR3 DNA is TGTGCCAGCAGCCCGAAAGAGAACACCGGGGAGCTGTTTTTT. Its protein product is CASSPKENTGELFF.

The rearrangement links TRBV14 to TRBJ2-1, with D unresolved. This CDR3 contains 14 residues. Trimming took 3 bases from V and 8 from J, leaving 14 bases between them. Germline assignment: CDR1 SGHDN and CDR2 FVKESK. The CDR3: CASSQDTHLDEQFF. CDR3 in DNA: TGTGCCAGCAGCCAGGATACCCACTTGGATGAGCAGTTCTTC.

The chain has TRBV7-9 and TRBJ2-3; tentative D call: TRBD1 (6 bases). The CDR3 sequence is 12 residues long. Germline CDR1 and CDR2: SEHNR and FQNEAQ (reference sequence). V lost 5 bases and J lost 4, with 7 bases in between. CDR3 nucleotides: TGTGCCAGCAGCGAGGGGGCAGATACGCAGTATTTT. Amino acids: CASSEGADTQYF.

This rearrangement joins TRBV9 to TRBJ2-3; 7 nucleotides match TRBD1. CDR1 SGDLS and CDR2 YYNGEE come from the germline V gene. Trimming took 3 bases from V and 5 from J; bases not matched to a gene: 9. The CDR3 loop spans 15 amino acids. CDR3 coding DNA: TGTGCCAGCAGCGCCCGAGGGGGCGACGGAGATACGCAGTATTTT. This encodes CASSARGGDGDTQYF.

The rearrangement joins TRBV28 to TRBJ1-3; D unresolved. V lost 7 bases and J lost 3, with 13 bases in between. From germline, CDR1 is MDHEN and CDR2 SYDVKM. This CDR3 spans 14 amino acids. This CDR3 reads CASTAPEFGNTIYF. CDR3 coding DNA: TGTGCCAGCACGGCTCCGGAATTTGGAAACACCATATATTTT.

This clone appeared a few times. The rearrangement joins TRBV19 to TRBJ2-3; the D gene could be TRBD1 or TRBD2 (5 bases each). Per germline, CDR1 LNHDA and CDR2 SQIVND (reference sequence). The V end lost 6 bases, the J end lost 1 base, and 20 bases lay between the germline ends. This CDR3 has 17 amino acids. The CDR3: CASSAERGGSGTDTQYF. Here the CDR3 DNA reads TGTGCCAGTAGCGCCGAGAGGGGTGGGAGCGGCACAGATACGCAGTATTTT.

This clone was observed a handful of times. This rearrangement joins TRBV5-1 to TRBJ2-2; no clear D gene. CDR3 length equals 15 residues. In germline, CDR1 is SGHRS, CDR2 YFSETQ. The V gene lost 6 bases and the J gene lost 1 base, with 13 bases spanning the gap. CDR3 coding DNA: TGCGCCAGCACCTCCCCACACGGGAACACCGGGGAGCTGTTTTTT. This translates into CASTSPHGNTGELFF.

The V and J genes are TRBV9 and TRBJ2-7, with D perhaps being TRBD1 or TRBD2 (7 bases each). The CDR3 spans 14 residues. Germline assignment: CDR1 SGDLS and CDR2 YYNGEE. V lost 4 bases and J lost 6, with 17 bases in between. The CDR3: CASSPGGGASEQYF. The DNA for the CDR3 is TGTGCCAGCAGCCCAGGGGGGGGCGCTTCCGAGCAGTACTTC.